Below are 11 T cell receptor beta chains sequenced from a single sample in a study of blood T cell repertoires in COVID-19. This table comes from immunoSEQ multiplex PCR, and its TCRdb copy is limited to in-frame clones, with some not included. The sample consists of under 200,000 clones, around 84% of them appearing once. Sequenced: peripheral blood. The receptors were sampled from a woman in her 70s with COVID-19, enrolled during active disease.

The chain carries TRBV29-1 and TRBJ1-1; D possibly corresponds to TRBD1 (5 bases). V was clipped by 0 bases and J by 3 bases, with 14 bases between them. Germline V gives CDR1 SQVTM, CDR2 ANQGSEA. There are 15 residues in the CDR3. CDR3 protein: CSVEEYLGQHTEAFF. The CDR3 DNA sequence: TGCAGCGTTGAAGAATACCTGGGGCAGCACACTGAAGCTTTCTTT.

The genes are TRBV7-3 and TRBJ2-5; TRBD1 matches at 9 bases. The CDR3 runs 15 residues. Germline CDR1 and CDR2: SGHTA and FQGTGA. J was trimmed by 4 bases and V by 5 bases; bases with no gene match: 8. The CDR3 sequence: CASSKLPGQGETQYF. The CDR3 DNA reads TGTGCCAGCAGCAAACTCCCGGGACAGGGAGAGACCCAGTACTTC.

CDR3 sequence: CAWTAWSYGYTF. CDR3 bases: TGTGCCTGGACAGCCTGGAGCTATGGCTACACCTTC. V and J are TRBV30 and TRBJ1-2; no clear D. CDR1 GTSNPN and CDR2 SVGIG come from the germline V gene (reference sequence). This CDR3 spans 12 amino acids. V shed 4 bases and J shed 4 bases, with 10 bases lying between them.

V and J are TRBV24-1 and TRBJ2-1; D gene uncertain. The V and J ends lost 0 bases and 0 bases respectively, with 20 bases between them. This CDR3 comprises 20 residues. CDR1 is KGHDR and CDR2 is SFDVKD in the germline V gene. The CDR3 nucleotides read TGTGCCACCAGTGATTTGCCGGGTTTCGGGTCCTCAAGCTCCTACAATGAGCAGTTCTTC. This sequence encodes CATSDLPGFGSSSSYNEQFF.

Here the CDR3 DNA reads TGTGCCAGCAGGGAAAAATTAGCGGGCTCCTACAATGAGCAGTTCTTC. Its translation is CASREKLAGSYNEQFF. The chain joins TRBV6-1 to TRBJ2-1, with 7 bases lining up with TRBD2. Germline V gives CDR1 MNHNS, CDR2 SASEGT. The CDR3 runs 16 residues. Unmatched junction bases numbered 8, after V lost 6 bases and J lost 0 bases.

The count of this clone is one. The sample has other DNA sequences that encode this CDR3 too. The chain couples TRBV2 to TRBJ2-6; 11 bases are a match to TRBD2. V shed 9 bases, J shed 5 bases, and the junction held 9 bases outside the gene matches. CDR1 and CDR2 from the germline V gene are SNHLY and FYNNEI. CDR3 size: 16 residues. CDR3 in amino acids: CASGTSGVSRANVLTF. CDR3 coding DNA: TGTGCCAGTGGGACTAGCGGAGTTTCTCGGGCCAACGTCCTGACTTTC. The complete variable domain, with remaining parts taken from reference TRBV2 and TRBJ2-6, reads EPEVTQTPSHQVTQMGQEVILRCVPISNHLYFYWYRQILGQKVEFLVSFYNNEISEKSEIFDDQFSVERPDGSNFTLKIRSTKLEDSAMYFCASGTSGVSRANVLTFGAGSRLTVL.

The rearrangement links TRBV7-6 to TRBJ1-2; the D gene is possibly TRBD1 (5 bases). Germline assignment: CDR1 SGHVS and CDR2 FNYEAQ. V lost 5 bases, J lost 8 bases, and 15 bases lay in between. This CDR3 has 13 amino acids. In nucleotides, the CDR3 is TGTGCCAGCAGCCCATCAGAGCGGGGCGGCTACACCTTC. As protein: CASSPSERGGYTF.

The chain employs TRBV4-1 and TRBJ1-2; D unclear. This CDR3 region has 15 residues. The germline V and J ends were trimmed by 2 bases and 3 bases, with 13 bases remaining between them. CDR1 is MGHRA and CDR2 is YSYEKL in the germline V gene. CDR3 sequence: CASSQSEADYYGYTF. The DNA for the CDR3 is TGCGCCAGCAGCCAATCGGAGGCAGATTACTATGGCTACACCTTC.

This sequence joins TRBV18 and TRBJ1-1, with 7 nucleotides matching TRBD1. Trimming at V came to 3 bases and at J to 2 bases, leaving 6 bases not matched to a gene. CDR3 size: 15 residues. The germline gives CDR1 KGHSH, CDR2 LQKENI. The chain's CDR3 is CASSPKSGGNTEAFF. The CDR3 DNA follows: TGTGCCAGCTCACCTAAATCAGGGGGTAACACTGAAGCTTTCTTT. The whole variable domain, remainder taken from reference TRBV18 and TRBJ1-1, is NAGVMQNPRHLVRRRGQEARLRCSPMKGHSHVYWYRQLPEEGLKFMVYLQKENIIDESGMPKERFSAEFPKEGPSILRIQQVVRGDSAAYFCASSPKSGGNTEAFFGQGTRLTVV.

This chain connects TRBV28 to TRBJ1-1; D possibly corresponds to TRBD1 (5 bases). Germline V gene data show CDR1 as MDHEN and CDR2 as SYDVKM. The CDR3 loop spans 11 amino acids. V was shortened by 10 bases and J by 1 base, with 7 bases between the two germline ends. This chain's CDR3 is CATGGNTEAFF. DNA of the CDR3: TGTGCCACGGGGGGGAACACTGAAGCTTTCTTT.

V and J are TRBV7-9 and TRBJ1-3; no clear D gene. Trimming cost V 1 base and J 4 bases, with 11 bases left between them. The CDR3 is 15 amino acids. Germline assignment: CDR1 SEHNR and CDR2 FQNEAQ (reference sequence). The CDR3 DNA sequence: TGTGCCAGCAGCTTAGTGAGCCTCGGGGGAAACACCATATATTTT. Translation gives CASSLVSLGGNTIYF. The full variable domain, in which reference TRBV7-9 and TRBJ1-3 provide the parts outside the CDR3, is DTGVSQNPRHKITKRGQNVTFRCDPISEHNRLYWYRQTLGQGPEFLTYFQNEAQLEKSRLLSDRFSAERPKGSFSTLEIQRTEQGDSAMYLCASSLVSLGGNTIYFGEGSWLTVV.